The rows below give T cell receptor beta chains drawn from one sample of a study of blood T cell repertoires in COVID-19. Only in-frame clones appear in the TCRdb table, and some are missing; sequencing was by immunoSEQ multiplex PCR. Of roughly 200,000 clones in the sample, 70% to 90% were seen once. Sequencing was performed on peripheral blood. These receptors came from a man in his forties with active or convalescent COVID-19. The CDR3 runs from the conserved cysteine through the conserved F or W. The order of the fields is V gene, J gene, clone size, CDR3 length, D gene, CDR3 protein, CDR3 DNA. D genes are given only for firm matches. Clone size is not always given. Where it is, it says once, few, many or a class for expanded clones.

TRBV6-1,TRBJ2-3,-,15,-,CASSEYRGGTDTQYF,TGTGCCAGCAGTGAATATAGGGGCGGCACAGATACGCAGTATTTT
TRBV2,TRBJ2-2,-,15,TRBD2,CASKAAGVNTGELFF,TGTGCCAGCAAAGCAGCGGGGGTGAACACCGGGGAGCTGTTTTTT
TRBV6-4,TRBJ2-1,-,15,-,CASSEGGGTYNEQFF,TGTGCCAGCAGTGAAGGGGGGGGAACCTACAATGAGCAGTTCTTC
TRBV6-4,TRBJ1-6,-,13,TRBD1,CASSSLQGAPLHF,TGTGCCAGCAGTTCCTTACAGGGGGCGCCCCTCCACTTT
TRBV7-8,TRBJ2-1,few,14,-,CASSPRGFRDEQFF,TGTGCCAGCAGCCCACGGGGGTTCCGGGATGAGCAGTTCTTC
TRBV6-5,TRBJ1-4,-,14,-,CASSLGATNEKLFF,TGTGCCAGCAGTCTGGGAGCAACTAATGAAAAACTGTTTTTT
TRBV5-4,TRBJ1-3,-,15,-,CASSPGIITGNTIYF,TGTGCCAGCAGCCCCGGGATTATAACTGGAAACACCATATATTTT
TRBV27,TRBJ1-5,few,13,-,CASSLLGNQPQHF,TGTGCCAGCAGTCTCCTCGGCAATCAGCCCCAGCATTTT
TRBV7-2,TRBJ2-7,-,14,TRBD2,CASSQRGGIYEQYF,TGTGCCAGCAGCCAGCGGGGGGGTATATACGAGCAGTACTTC
TRBV18,TRBJ1-4,once,16,TRBD1,CASSPAPGQGAEKLFF,TGTGCCAGCTCACCAGCTCCGGGACAGGGGGCTGAAAAACTGTTTTTT
TRBV5-1,TRBJ2-3,-,16,TRBD2,CASSGATSGGADTQYF,TGCGCCAGCAGCGGGGCGACTAGCGGGGGTGCAGATACGCAGTATTTT
TRBV11-2,TRBJ1-6,-,16,TRBD1,CASSLLTGQGFSPLHF,TGTGCCAGCAGCTTATTAACGGGACAGGGTTTTTCACCCCTCCACTTT
TRBV10-3,TRBJ2-2,-,13,-,CAIGPDPPRELFF,TGTGCCATCGGGCCCGATCCCCCCCGGGAGCTGTTTTTT
TRBV7-8,TRBJ1-2,few,16,TRBD1,CASSPRTGSYSRGYTF,TGTGCCAGCAGCCCCCGGACAGGGTCCTATTCTCGTGGCTACACCTTC
TRBV10-2,TRBJ1-2,-,12,TRBD1,CAVQGSEGGYTF,TGCGCCGTACAGGGGTCCGAAGGGGGCTACACCTTC
TRBV10-1,TRBJ1-1,-,13,TRBD1,CATSTGINTEAFF,TGCGCCACCTCGACAGGGATCAACACTGAAGCTTTCTTT
TRBV27,TRBJ2-5,once,17,TRBD2,CASSSLTSGGPEETQYF,TGTGCCAGCAGTTCGCTGACTAGCGGGGGACCTGAAGAGACCCAGTACTTC
TRBV2,TRBJ2-7,once,14,-,CASTLGAGKYEQYF,TGTGCCAGCACCCTGGGGGCAGGTAAATACGAGCAGTACTTC
TRBV4-1,TRBJ1-5,-,15,-,CASSQDQGWSQPQHF,TGCGCCAGCAGCCAAGATCAGGGTTGGAGTCAGCCCCAGCATTTT
TRBV4-2,TRBJ2-3,-,13,-,CASSQLLLSPLYF,TGTGCCAGCAGCCAGCTACTGCTGTCGCCTTTGTATTTT
TRBV19,TRBJ1-5,-,13,TRBD1,CASSAGGKGPQHF,TGTGCCAGTAGCGCAGGGGGAAAGGGGCCCCAGCATTTT
TRBV28,TRBJ1-1,-,12,-,CASLGGGPEAFF,TGTGCCAGCCTTGGGGGGGGACCTGAAGCTTTCTTT
TRBV9,TRBJ1-2,-,14,TRBD1,CASSPNRGSDGYTF,TGTGCCAGCAGCCCGAACAGGGGAAGTGATGGCTACACCTTC
TRBV10-3,TRBJ1-2,-,14,-,CATWAGETNYGYTF,TGTGCCACCTGGGCGGGGGAAACCAACTATGGCTACACCTTC
TRBV4-2,TRBJ1-1,-,15,-,CASSQDQGLNTEAFF,TGTGCCAGCAGCCAGGATCAGGGCCTCAACACTGAAGCTTTCTTT
TRBV2,TRBJ2-1,-,13,-,CASSPSSYNEQFF,TGTGCCAGCAGTCCTAGCTCCTACAATGAGCAGTTCTTC
TRBV7-3,TRBJ2-2,-,14,TRBD2,CASSLAGVPGELFF,TGTGCCAGCAGCCTGGCGGGGGTCCCCGGGGAGCTGTTTTTT
TRBV29-1,TRBJ2-2,-,16,TRBD1,CSVRAPGQVLTGELFF,TGCAGCGTGCGGGCGCCGGGACAGGTTTTGACCGGGGAGCTGTTTTTT
TRBV15,TRBJ1-1,-,15,-,CATSRAPEGNTEAFF,TGTGCCACCAGCAGAGCCCCAGAGGGAAACACTGAAGCTTTCTTT
TRBV5-1,TRBJ2-3,-,16,TRBD2,CASSSQRGGVTDTQYF,TGCGCCAGCAGCTCACAGCGGGGGGGCGTCACAGATACGCAGTATTTT
TRBV29-1,TRBJ1-1,-,13,-,CSVDGGAGTEAFF,TGCAGCGTTGATGGGGGGGCTGGCACTGAAGCTTTCTTT
TRBV12-3/TRBV12-4,TRBJ1-1,-,13,-,CASRSAEDTEAFF,TGTGCCAGCAGGAGCGCGGAAGACACTGAAGCTTTCTTT
TRBV21-1,TRBJ1-6,-,14,-,CASRDRGPNSPLHF,TGTGCCAGCAGGGACAGGGGGCCCAATTCACCCCTCCACTTT
TRBV27,TRBJ1-1,-,15,-,CASSSLGGGKGEAFF,TGTGCCAGCAGTTCTTTGGGCGGGGGCAAGGGTGAAGCTTTCTTT
TRBV20-1,TRBJ2-2,-,16,TRBD2,CSASLTSGGGTGELFF,TGCAGTGCTAGTCTCACTAGCGGGGGCGGTACCGGGGAGCTGTTTTTT
TRBV6-2/TRBV6-3,TRBJ1-5,-,18,-,CASSYLKSRQAINQPQHF,TGTGCCAGCAGTTACCTCAAATCCAGACAGGCGATAAATCAGCCCCAGCATTTT
TRBV7-3,TRBJ2-3,-,14,TRBD2,CASSISGVADTQYF,TGTGCCAGCAGCATTAGCGGGGTCGCAGATACGCAGTATTTT
TRBV3-1/TRBV3-2,TRBJ2-7,-,14,TRBD1,CASSPEGQRYEQYF,TGTGCCAGCAGCCCAGAGGGACAGAGATACGAGCAGTACTTC
TRBV10-2,TRBJ1-1,-,13,TRBD1,CASSSDRGTEAFF,TGCGCCAGCAGTTCAGACAGGGGCACTGAAGCTTTCTTT
TRBV18,TRBJ2-7,-,14,TRBD1,CASSPRTGSYEQYF,TGTGCCAGCTCACCCAGGACAGGGAGCTACGAGCAGTACTTC
TRBV3-1/TRBV3-2,TRBJ2-5,-,17,TRBD2,CASSQVTAGLREETQYF,TGTGCCAGCAGCCAAGTGACAGCGGGGCTAAGAGAGGAGACCCAGTACTTC
TRBV27,TRBJ2-5,-,15,-,CASSKGTILRETQYF,TGTGCCAGCAGTAAAGGGACAATTTTGAGAGAGACCCAGTACTTC
TRBV27,TRBJ1-5,-,14,TRBD1,CASSSGQGRQPQHF,TGTGCCAGCAGTTCGGGACAGGGAAGACAGCCCCAGCATTTT
TRBV19,TRBJ1-5,-,13,-,CASSEGTAGPQHF,TGTGCCAGTAGTGAAGGGACTGCCGGGCCCCAGCATTTT
TRBV5-1,TRBJ2-1,-,14,TRBD1,CASSYRDRGAEQFF,TGCGCCAGCAGCTACCGGGACAGGGGGGCTGAGCAGTTCTTC
TRBV19,TRBJ2-6,-,17,TRBD1,CASTMGTGSSGANVLTF,TGTGCCAGTACCATGGGGACAGGGAGCTCTGGGGCCAACGTCCTGACTTTC